The 27 T cell receptor beta chains below all came from one sample that was sequenced in a study of vaccination effects on CD4 cells after COVID-19. Sequencing was preceded by expansion of antigen-specific CD4+ T cells with viral peptide pools in the ViraFEST assay. Following 10 days of culture, CD4+ T cells were isolated. The cohort was immunized with two doses of either the BNT162b2 or mRNA-1273 vaccine. What these receptors recognize is not known. This table comes from immunoSEQ multiplex PCR, and its TCRdb copy is limited to in-frame clones, with some not included. The sample records 25,000 to 30,000 clones, 74% being singletons. Sequenced here: CD4+ T cells from PBMCs cultured with HCoV-OC43 spike peptides, sampled after COVID-19 vaccination. The subset: HCoV-OC43 spike overlapping peptide pool stimulation. These receptors all stem from a human donor who received a COVID-19 vaccine.

J is TRBJ1-4 and V is TRBV5-5; D unresolved. Trimming pared 3 bases from V and 11 bases from J, leaving 11 bases between. CDR3 size: 12 residues. Germline V gene lookup returns CDR1 SGHKS and CDR2 YYEKEE (reference sequence). CDR3 in amino acids: CASSWEYGKLFF. As DNA, the CDR3 is TGTGCCAGCAGCTGGGAATATGGGAAACTGTTTTTT.

V is TRBV20-1 and J is TRBJ2-7; D is unclear. The CDR3 runs 11 residues. Germline V CDR1 and CDR2: DFQATT, SNEGSKA (reference sequence). V was clipped by 3 bases and J by 3 bases, with 6 bases between them. CDR3 DNA sequence: TGCAGTGCTAGGACTCACTACGAGCAGTACTTC. This gives the protein CSARTHYEQYF.

The rearrangement links TRBV6-5 to TRBJ2-7; 10 nucleotides match TRBD2. There are 15 residues in the CDR3. Germline trimming cut 6 bases from V and 5 bases from J; bases unmatched to any gene: 10. From germline, CDR1 is MNHEY and CDR2 SVGAGI. CDR3 loop: CASRKKAGGSDEQYF. CDR3 nucleotides: TGTGCCAGCAGAAAAAAAGCGGGAGGGAGTGACGAGCAGTACTTC.

The gene calls are TRBV15 and TRBJ2-5; 7 bases fit TRBD1. J lost 1 base, V lost 3 bases, and 8 bases had no gene match. Per germline, CDR1 LNHNV and CDR2 YYDKDF (reference sequence). This CDR3 contains 16 residues. In DNA form, the CDR3 reads TGTGCCACCAGCAGGGGGGAGAGGACAGGCCAAGAGACCCAGTACTTC. It specifies CATSRGERTGQETQYF.

The genes are TRBV6-5 and TRBJ2-3, with a weak D call TRBD2 (6 bases). Germline V gene sequence: CDR1 MNHEY, CDR2 SVGAGI. The CDR3 has 15 residues. Trimming removed 2 bases from V and 2 bases from J, with 11 bases in between. As DNA, the CDR3 is TGTGCCAGCAGTTACCGCGGGAAGTACACAGATACGCAGTATTTT. It specifies CASSYRGKYTDTQYF.

The chain has TRBV12-3 or TRBV12-4 and TRBJ1-2, with 7 bases fitting TRBD1. The CDR3 runs to 13 residues. V shed 5 bases, J shed 7 bases, and the junction held 7 bases outside the gene matches. The CDR3 here is CASSADRAGGYTF. CDR3 nucleotides: TGTGCCAGCAGTGCCGACAGGGCCGGTGGCTACACCTTC.

The genes are TRBV7-8 and TRBJ2-3; 11 bases match TRBD2. V lost 5 bases to trimming and J lost 0 bases; unmatched junction nucleotides: 13. The CDR3 spans 19 residues. Germline V gene lookup returns CDR1 SGHVS and CDR2 FQNEAQ. CDR3 bases: TGTGCCAGCAGCGCCACACTAGCGGGAGTTCAGATTAGCACAGATACGCAGTATTTT. Encoded protein: CASSATLAGVQISTDTQYF.

This chain links TRBV29-1 with TRBJ1-1; possibly TRBD1 for D (5 bases). Germline V CDR1 and CDR2: SQVTM, ANQGSEA. The length of the CDR3 is 14 residues. Trimming removed 5 bases from V and 1 base from J, with 14 bases in between. The CDR3 region has the DNA TGCAGCGTTCGAAAGGACACGACGAACACTGAAGCTTTCTTT. This gives the protein CSVRKDTTNTEAFF.

The genes are TRBV30 and TRBJ1-5; D ambiguous. This CDR3 spans 12 amino acids. Trimming removed 8 bases from V and 6 bases from J, with 14 bases in between. Germline lookup yields CDR1 GTSNPN and CDR2 SVGIG (reference sequence). The CDR3 sequence: CAGQEEGQPQHF. In DNA, the CDR3 is TGTGCCGGTCAGGAAGAGGGTCAGCCCCAGCATTTT.

The chain combines TRBV28 with TRBJ2-5, with 7 bases aligning to TRBD1. Germline V gene lookup returns CDR1 MDHEN and CDR2 SYDVKM. The V gene end was trimmed by 9 bases and the J gene end by 3 bases; junction bases not matched to a gene: 1. The CDR3 consists of 11 residues. In nucleotides, the CDR3 is TGTGCCAGTGGGACAGAAGAGACCCAGTACTTC. Protein product: CASGTEETQYF.

The chain has TRBV11-2 and TRBJ2-7; 9 bases fit TRBD2. After removal of 2 bases from V and 5 bases from J, the junction contained 7 bases not matched to a gene. CDR3 length: 15 amino acids. Germline V gene sequence: CDR1 SGHAT, CDR2 FQNNGV. This CDR3 is CASSLSSGGINEQYF. DNA of the CDR3: TGTGCCAGCAGCTTAAGTAGCGGGGGAATCAACGAGCAGTACTTC.

The rearrangement uses TRBV24-1 and TRBJ2-5; D is uncertain. Trimming took 2 bases from V and 5 from J, leaving 5 bases between them. The CDR3 is 12 residues long. The germline CDR1 and CDR2 sequences are KGHDR and SFDVKD. CDR3 region: CATSDSAETQYF. In DNA form, the CDR3 reads TGTGCCACCAGTGATTCGGCGGAGACCCAGTACTTC.

CDR3 amino acids: CASSLDTDNSPLHF. CDR3 sequence (DNA): TGTGCCAGCAGCTTGGATACAGATAATTCACCCCTCCACTTT. The genes are TRBV5-4 and TRBJ1-6; D not certain. This CDR3 region has 14 residues. Germline lookup yields CDR1 SGHNT and CDR2 YYREEE (reference sequence). V was clipped by 0 bases and J by 5 bases, with 6 bases between them. The whole variable domain, remainder taken from reference TRBV5-4 and TRBJ1-6, is ETGVTQSPTHLIKTRGQQVTLRCSSQSGHNTVSWYQQALGQGPQFIFQYYREEENGRGNFPPRFSGLQFPNYSSELNVNALELDDSALYLCASSLDTDNSPLHFGNGTRLTVT.

The rearrangement links TRBV6-4 to TRBJ2-2, with 7 bases identical to TRBD1. CDR3 length: 14 residues. The V segment lost 5 bases and the J segment 1 base; nucleotides outside the gene matches: 1. CDR1 and CDR2 from the germline V gene are MRHNA and SNTAGT. CDR3 residues: CASSRQGNTGELFF. The CDR3 nucleotides read TGTGCCAGCAGTAGACAGGGGAACACCGGGGAGCTGTTTTTT.

The chain recombines TRBV10-3 with TRBJ2-5, with 9 bases matching TRBD2. Trimming removed 2 bases from V and 3 bases from J; junction bases left unmatched: 16. The length of the CDR3 is 19 residues. Per germline, CDR1 ENHRY and CDR2 SYGVKD. CDR3 nucleotides: TGTGCCATCAGTGAGCAAGGCGGTACTAGCGGGCGTAGAAAAGAGACCCAGTACTTC. It specifies CAISEQGGTSGRRKETQYF.

This clone was seen only once. The rearrangement uses TRBV19 and TRBJ1-2, with D uncertain. The CDR3 has 15 residues. Trimming stripped 5 bases from V and 4 bases from J, with 17 bases between. CDR1 is LNHDA, CDR2 SQIVND, per germline (reference sequence). The CDR3 protein is CASSQRPQLGYGYTF. CDR3 DNA: TGTGCCAGTAGTCAGAGGCCACAGCTGGGCTATGGCTACACCTTC.

J is TRBJ1-1 and V is TRBV11-2; the D is unclear. Trimming stripped 5 bases from V and 4 bases from J, with 8 bases between. CDR1 and CDR2 (germline): SGHAT, FQNNGV. This CDR3 has 12 amino acids. The CDR3 DNA reads TGTGCCAGCAGCGACCTAGGCACTGAAGCTTTCTTT. Its translation is CASSDLGTEAFF.

This chain joins TRBV6-6 and TRBJ1-2, with 7 bases fitting TRBD1. With 6 bases clipped from V and 3 bases from J, the junction kept 10 bases outside the gene matches. This CDR3 has 15 amino acids. Germline V gene sequence: CDR1 MNHNY, CDR2 SVGAGI (reference sequence). The CDR3 nucleotides read TGTGCCAGCAGGCTTAATCCCGACAGGGACTATGGCTACACCTTC. The encoded protein is CASRLNPDRDYGYTF.

This chain links TRBV5-1 with TRBJ2-1; the match to TRBD2 covers 7 bases. J lost 3 bases, V lost 4 bases, and 10 bases had no gene match. The CDR3 contains 16 residues. Germline V lookup: CDR1 SGHRS, CDR2 YFSETQ. The DNA of the CDR3 is TGCGCCAGCAGCCCGCCAGGGCGGGGGATCTACAATGAGCAGTTCTTC. Translating it yields CASSPPGRGIYNEQFF. The complete variable domain, with remaining parts taken from reference TRBV5-1 and TRBJ2-1, reads KAGVTQTPRYLIKTRGQQVTLSCSPISGHRSVSWYQQTPGQGLQFLFEYFSETQRNKGNFPGRFSGRQFSNSRSEMNVSTLELGDSALYLCASSPPGRGIYNEQFFGPGTRLTVL.

This clone was seen just once. The chain uses TRBV7-2 and TRBJ2-5; TRBD2 matches at 10 bases. Trimming took 5 bases from V and 1 from J; bases not matched to a gene: 7. The CDR3 is 16 amino acids. The germline CDR1 and CDR2 sequences are SGHTA and FQGNSA. The DNA of the CDR3 is TGTGCCAGCAGCACTAGCAGCGGGGGGGCCCAAGAGACCCAGTACTTC. Its protein is CASSTSSGGAQETQYF.

The chain uses TRBV14 and TRBJ1-6; D remains ambiguous. CDR3 size: 16 residues. With 0 bases removed from V and 2 bases from J, the gap between germline ends came to 8 bases. The germline gives CDR1 SGHDN, CDR2 FVKESK. CDR3 coding DNA: TGTGCCAGCAGCCAAGACGCCAGTGCCTATAATTCACCCCTCCACTTT. It specifies CASSQDASAYNSPLHF.

The chain employs TRBV11-3 and TRBJ2-1; D uncertain. The V gene's germline CDR1 is SGHNT and CDR2 YENEEA. The CDR3 covers 17 residues. Trimming took 0 bases from V and 0 from J, leaving 12 bases between them. The chain's CDR3 is CASSLELDSPSYNEQFF. Here the CDR3 DNA reads TGTGCCAGCAGCTTAGAGTTGGATTCCCCCTCCTACAATGAGCAGTTCTTC.

This clone was recorded once. The chain links TRBV5-1 to TRBJ1-2; weak D call: TRBD1 (6 bases). Germline V gives CDR1 SGHRS, CDR2 YFSETQ. V was trimmed by 1 base and J by 2 bases, leaving 12 bases between them. This CDR3 has 15 amino acids. The CDR3 region is CASSLHREWNYGYTF. CDR3 DNA: TGCGCCAGCAGCTTGCACAGGGAATGGAACTATGGCTACACCTTC.

This clone occurred a few times. V usage is TRBV2 and J usage is TRBJ1-5; tentatively, D is TRBD1 (5 bases). From germline, CDR1 is SNHLY and CDR2 FYNNEI. This CDR3 has 13 residues. V lost 3 bases, J lost 7 bases, and 10 bases lay in between. CDR3 nucleotides: TGTGCCAGCAGTGACAGGGACCGGCAGCCCCAGCATTTT. This translates into CASSDRDRQPQHF.

The V and J genes are TRBV5-4 and TRBJ1-1, with D tentatively TRBD1 (6 bases). The V end lost 2 bases, the J end lost 2 bases, and 10 bases lay between the germline ends. CDR3 length: 14 residues. Germline V gene lookup returns CDR1 SGHNT and CDR2 YYREEE (reference sequence). The CDR3 DNA reads TGTGCCAGCAGCTTAATCAGGGGAAACACTGAAGCTTTCTTT. Translating gives CASSLIRGNTEAFF.

This chain connects TRBV10-1 to TRBJ2-3, with 7 bases fitting TRBD1. Germline loops: CDR1 WNHNN, CDR2 SYGVQD (reference sequence). V was pared by 3 bases and J by 0 bases, with 6 bases of the junction left unmatched. CDR3 size: 16 residues. CDR3 in DNA: TGCGCCAGCAGTGAAGGGACAGCCTATAGCACAGATACGCAGTATTTT. It yields the protein CASSEGTAYSTDTQYF.

V and J are TRBV27 and TRBJ2-1, with TRBD2 identical over 11 bases. Germline V gene sequence: CDR1 MNHEY, CDR2 SMNVEV (reference sequence). The CDR3 runs to 16 residues. After removal of 5 bases from V and 3 bases from J, the junction contained 6 bases not matched to a gene. As DNA, the CDR3 is TGTGCCAGCAGTACCCTCCTAGCGGGGGGCTACAATGAGCAGTTCTTC. Protein product: CASSTLLAGGYNEQFF.